A single sample is the source of the 16 T cell receptor beta chains below, sequenced in a study of OX40 agonist ivuxolimab in advanced cancers. TCRdb's copy holds only in-frame clones and misses some; the assay was immunoSEQ multiplex PCR. The repertoire consists of fewer than 85,000 clones, with 80% to 85% occurring once and the leading ten covering approximately 4.8%. The sequencing used CD4+ or CD8+ T cells sorted from blood, collected in a trial of the OX40 agonist ivuxolimab. These receptor sequences come from an adult with an advanced solid tumor such as melanoma, head and neck, liver or kidney cancer.

The genes are TRBV7-3 and TRBJ2-5; D possibly matches TRBD1 or TRBD2 (5 bases each). The CDR3 covers 14 residues. V lost 4 bases, J lost 2 bases, and 11 bases lay in between. Germline V gives CDR1 SGHTA, CDR2 FQGTGA. CDR3 DNA: TGTGCCAGCAGCTCCCCGGGACCTCAAGAGACCCAGTACTTC. Translating gives CASSSPGPQETQYF.

The V call is TRBV19, the J call TRBJ1-2; no clear D. V lost 1 base, J lost 2 bases, and 8 bases lay in between. Germline V gene lookup returns CDR1 LNHDA and CDR2 SQIVND (reference sequence). The CDR3 is 14 amino acids. The CDR3 DNA follows: TGTGCCAGTAGTATAGTATCCAACAACTATGGCTACACCTTC. Translation: CASSIVSNNYGYTF.

This chain connects TRBV6-6 to TRBJ1-1; possible D gene TRBD1, 5 bases. There are 15 residues in the CDR3. The V gene lost 5 bases and the J gene lost 4 bases, with 17 bases spanning the gap. Germline CDR1 and CDR2: MNHNY and SVGAGI (reference sequence). CDR3 nucleotides: TGTGCCAGCAGTCTTCTTGGAGAGGGACGCACTGAAGCTTTCTTT. The encoded protein is CASSLLGEGRTEAFF.

The chain joins TRBV19 to TRBJ2-6; D gene unclear. Between the trimmed V and J ends, which lost 5 bases and 0 bases, there was a span of 5 bases. The CDR3 is 14 amino acids. The germline gives CDR1 LNHDA, CDR2 SQIVND (reference sequence). CDR3 nucleotide sequence: TGTGCCAGTAGTTTAGGCTCTGGGGCCAACGTCCTGACTTTC. This gives the protein CASSLGSGANVLTF.

The chain joins TRBV7-8 to TRBJ2-5; D not certain. Germline V gene lookup returns CDR1 SGHVS and CDR2 FQNEAQ. The V end was cut by 0 bases, the J end by 1 base, with 9 bases between. The CDR3 has 15 amino acids. The CDR3 region has the DNA TGTGCCAGCAGCTTAGCCGGCCGTCTCCAAGAGACCCAGTACTTC. This translates into CASSLAGRLQETQYF.

This chain uses TRBV10-3 with TRBJ1-2; D is uncertain. The CDR3 totals 14 residues. The germline V gene encodes CDR1 ENHRY and CDR2 SYGVKD. Trimming removed 3 bases at V and 7 bases at J, with 15 bases between. In nucleotides, the CDR3 is TGTGCCATCAGTGATCGTATAGGGCCCTCTGGCTACACCTTC. This encodes CAISDRIGPSGYTF.

The chain uses TRBV7-2 and TRBJ2-5; possibly TRBD1 for D (5 bases). The V end lost 2 bases, the J end lost 4 bases, and 11 bases lay between the germline ends. The CDR3 totals 14 residues. Germline assignment: CDR1 SGHTA and CDR2 FQGNSA. Written as DNA, the CDR3 is TGTGCCAGCAGCTTAAACCCAGGGCCAGAGACCCAGTACTTC. Amino acid sequence: CASSLNPGPETQYF. Drawing the rest from reference TRBV7-2 and TRBJ2-5, the complete variable domain is GAGVSQSPSNKVTEKGKDVELRCDPISGHTALYWYRQSLGQGLEFLIYFQGNSAPDKSGLPSDRFSAERTGGSVSTLTIQRTQQEDSAVYLCASSLNPGPETQYFGPGTRLLVL.

The chain couples TRBV10-1 to TRBJ1-5, with 7 nucleotides matching TRBD1. V lost 7 bases, J lost 5 bases, and 11 bases stayed unmatched. The CDR3 has 15 residues. Germline CDR1 WNHNN, CDR2 SYGVQD (reference sequence). The CDR3 sequence is CASICFRQGHQPQHF. CDR3 nucleotide sequence: TGCGCCAGCATTTGCTTTCGACAGGGCCATCAGCCCCAGCATTTT.

This chain links TRBV5-1 with TRBJ1-1; 7 positions agree with TRBD1. The CDR3 runs 15 residues. Germline V CDR1 and CDR2: SGHRS, YFSETQ. V gave up 4 bases and J gave up 2 bases; unmatched junction bases: 8. The CDR3 nucleotides read TGCGCCAGCAGCCCCGGGACAGTTACAAACACTGAAGCTTTCTTT. Residues: CASSPGTVTNTEAFF. Complete variable domain (other parts from reference TRBV5-1 and TRBJ1-1): KAGVTQTPRYLIKTRGQQVTLSCSPISGHRSVSWYQQTPGQGLQFLFEYFSETQRNKGNFPGRFSGRQFSNSRSEMNVSTLELGDSALYLCASSPGTVTNTEAFFGQGTRLTVV.

This clone was observed a handful of times. The rearrangement joins TRBV19 to TRBJ1-1, with D possibly TRBD1 on 5 matching bases. V was trimmed by 6 bases and J by 4 bases, leaving 9 bases between them. Germline V gives CDR1 LNHDA, CDR2 SQIVND (reference sequence). The CDR3 contains 12 residues. CDR3 DNA sequence: TGTGCCAGTAGCCTGGGACCCACTGAAGCTTTCTTT. This encodes CASSLGPTEAFF.

The chain is built from TRBV9 and TRBJ2-3; 12 nucleotides align to TRBD2. The germline V gene encodes CDR1 SGDLS and CDR2 YYNGEE. The CDR3 is made up of 18 amino acids. Trimming took 4 bases from V and 1 from J; bases not matched to a gene: 10. CDR3 sequence reads: CASSHGTSGFRGTDTQYF. The CDR3 nucleotides read TGTGCCAGCAGCCACGGGACTAGCGGGTTCCGTGGCACAGATACGCAGTATTTT.

The chain links TRBV15 to TRBJ2-5; TRBD1 is a possible D gene (6 bases). V was cut by 6 bases and J by 1 base, with 18 bases left in between. CDR1 LNHNV and CDR2 YYDKDF come from the germline V gene (reference sequence). The CDR3 spans 16 residues. The CDR3 spells CATRGAADRFQETQYF. The CDR3 coding sequence is TGTGCCACCAGGGGGGCCGCCGACCGCTTCCAAGAGACCCAGTACTTC. The whole variable domain, remainder taken from reference TRBV15 and TRBJ2-5, is DAMVIQNPRYQVTQFGKPVTLSCSQTLNHNVMYWYQQKSSQAPKLLFHYYDKDFNNEADTPDNFQSRRPNTSFCFLDIRSPGLGDTAMYLCATRGAADRFQETQYFGPGTRLLVL.

The chain has TRBV11-1 and TRBJ2-5, with unresolved D. CDR3 length: 12 amino acids. Trimming left V 4 bases short and J 5 bases short, with 8 bases between. Germline V gene data show CDR1 as SGHAT and CDR2 as FQDESV (reference sequence). The CDR3 loop reads CASSSGWETQYF. As DNA, the CDR3 is TGTGCCAGCAGCTCCGGGTGGGAGACCCAGTACTTC.

The rearrangement uses TRBV5-4 and TRBJ2-1; D unclear. Germline V CDR1 and CDR2: SGHNT, YYREEE (reference sequence). Trimming cost V 4 bases and J 9 bases, with 14 bases left between them. The CDR3 totals 13 residues. CDR3 residues: CASSAGSLPEQFF. DNA of the CDR3: TGTGCCAGCAGCGCTGGATCTTTGCCTGAGCAGTTCTTC.

CDR3 residues: CASSPVGGQDTQYF. The CDR3 DNA sequence: TGTGCCAGCAGTCCCGTGGGGGGGCAAGATACGCAGTATTTT. The V gene is TRBV28, the J gene TRBJ2-3; maybe TRBD2 (7 bases). The CDR3 sequence is 14 residues long. The germline gives CDR1 MDHEN, CDR2 SYDVKM. Trimming cost V 5 bases and J 5 bases, with 14 bases left between them.

This sequence joins TRBV5-1 and TRBJ1-3; 7 bases align to TRBD1. Germline V gene sequence: CDR1 SGHRS, CDR2 YFSETQ. Trimming took 6 bases from V and 4 from J; bases not matched to a gene: 4. The CDR3 is 13 residues long. The CDR3 region is CASKWDSGNTIYF. The CDR3 DNA reads as TGCGCCAGCAAATGGGACAGCGGAAACACCATATATTTT. The full variable domain, its missing parts supplied by reference TRBV5-1 and TRBJ1-3, is KAGVTQTPRYLIKTRGQQVTLSCSPISGHRSVSWYQQTPGQGLQFLFEYFSETQRNKGNFPGRFSGRQFSNSRSEMNVSTLELGDSALYLCASKWDSGNTIYFGEGSWLTVV.